This T cell receptor beta chain was observed in a study of T cell responses to AZD1222 COVID-19 vaccine. Study-level background: Some second doses came at about 4 weeks and others at about 12 weeks; these were pooled. Whole-study results and caveats: There were repertoire samples only from the period after the peak T cell response.

In regard to this clone: What it recognizes is unknown.

The V end was cut by 5 bases, the J end by 0 bases, with 14 bases between. Germline V lookup: CDR1 SGHTA, CDR2 FQGNSA. The CDR3 loop spans 16 amino acids. Profiling relied on immunoSEQ multiplex PCR, and the TCRdb table lists in-frame clones only, not all of them. The sample shows more than 100,000 clones, 90% of them seen only once. The starting material was peripheral blood, obtained on day 0 of AZD1222 vaccination. V is TRBV7-2 and J is TRBJ2-1; D is perhaps TRBD2 (5 bases). The receptor was isolated from an adult in good health. This chain's CDR3 is CASSPRTPSSYNEQFF. The DNA of the CDR3 is TGTGCCAGCAGCCCTCGGACTCCCAGCTCCTACAATGAGCAGTTCTTC.